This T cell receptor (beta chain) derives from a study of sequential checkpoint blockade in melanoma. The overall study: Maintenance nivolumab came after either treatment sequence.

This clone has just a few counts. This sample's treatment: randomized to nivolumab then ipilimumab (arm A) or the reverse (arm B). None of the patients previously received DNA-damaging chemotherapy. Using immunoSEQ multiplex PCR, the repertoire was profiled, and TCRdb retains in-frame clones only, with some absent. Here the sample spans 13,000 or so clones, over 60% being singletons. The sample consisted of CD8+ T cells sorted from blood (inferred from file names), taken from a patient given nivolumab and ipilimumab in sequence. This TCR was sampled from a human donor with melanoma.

CDR3: CASSEVGGLSSGELFF. The CDR3 DNA is TGTGCCAGCAGTGAAGTGGGAGGGTTGAGCTCCGGGGAGCTGTTTTTT. The chain has TRBV6-1 and TRBJ2-2, with 7 bases identical to TRBD2. V gave up 1 base and J gave up 6 bases; unmatched junction bases: 8. Looked up from germline, CDR1 is MNHNS and CDR2 is SASEGT. The CDR3 extends over 16 amino acids.